This T cell receptor (beta chain) appears in the sequencing data of a study of blood T cell repertoires in COVID-19. Study details: The United States, Italy and Spain were the sources of the acute and convalescent COVID-19 samples. T cells, B-cell-depleted T cells, or PBMCs supplied cDNA or gDNA.

Original data processing: Nucleated cell number was recorded as an estimate derived from reference gene primer amplification. Produced via immunoSEQ multiplex PCR; TCRdb's table is partial and in-frame only. The V and J calls and the clone size are those of that table, but D and trimming were determined from the DNA. Here the sample spans some 180,000 clones, roughly 78% being singletons. V shed 0 bases, J shed 6 bases, and the junction held 6 bases outside the gene matches. Germline V CDR1 and CDR2: SGHTA, FQGNSA. The CDR3 loop spans 15 amino acids. Sequenced sample: peripheral blood. The sequence was obtained from an elderly woman with active or convalescent COVID-19. This chain joins TRBV7-2 and TRBJ1-1, with 8 bases identical to TRBD1. The CDR3 coding sequence is TGTGCCAGCAGCTTAGCGCGTACAGGGGGGCCTGAAGCTTTCTTT. Translation: CASSLARTGGPEAFF.